This T cell receptor beta chain is drawn from a study of shared clonotypes between healthy human individuals. Study findings and constraints: The study found approximately 5% of naive CD4 clonotypes shared across a few donors. Relative to their counterparts shared across all four donors, non-shared clonotypes exhibited diminished generation probabilities. Clonotype sharing among donors likely depends on sequencing depth.

V dropped 1 base and J dropped 0 bases, with 9 bases sitting between them. The germline gives CDR1 SGHTS, CDR2 YDEGEE. The CDR3 has 15 residues. Concerning this clone itself: Antigen specificity is unknown.

Sequencing was at deep level. The protocol was immunoSEQ multiplex PCR, while the TCRdb copy is restricted to in-frame clones and leaves out a portion. The table includes roughly 1,600,000 clones, 97% to 99% detected once. The chain employs TRBV5-8 and TRBJ2-3; weak D call: TRBD2 (5 bases). Specimen: naive CD4+ T cells sorted from blood. This sample's subset: CD45RA+ positively selected. The source is a man under 40 in good health. In nucleotides, the CDR3 is TGTGCCAGCAGCTTGCGGGGTACTAGCACAGATACGCAGTATTTT. As protein: CASSLRGTSTDTQYF.